Following are 8 T cell receptor beta chains from one sample sequenced in a study of beta chain features in type 1 diabetes (dated by TCRdb to the late 2010s). Paper-wide results and their limitations: In all four CD4+ subsets, TCRB CDR3 length was moderately but significantly shorter in type 1 diabetes patients.

Library preparation used the immunoSEQ multiplex PCR assay. The entire amount of isolated RNA was reverse transcribed using the High Capacity cDNA Reverse Transcription Kit, so the sequenced TCRB transcripts were expressed ones. Held by TCRdb, this immuneACCESS table contains in-frame sequences only and omits some clones. Under half of the omission traces to an unresolved V gene where checked; the cause of the rest is unknown. The table for this sample lists more than 300,000 clones; 7% to 10% of them were counted only once. The top ten clonotypes cover approximately 1% of the sample. No cognate antigen is known for these TCRs. The sample was central memory CD4+ T cells from blood. The origin of the receptors is a man younger than 45 with type 1 diabetes.

This clone was picked up many times. This chain connects TRBV7-6 to TRBJ1-4; D is uncertain. V was pared by 5 bases and J by 5 bases, with 6 bases between. There are 12 residues in the CDR3. Germline V gene data show CDR1 as SGHVS and CDR2 as FNYEAQ. CDR3 bases: TGTGCCAGCAGCCTCTCGAATGAAAAACTGTTTTTT. It codes for CASSLSNEKLFF.

The chain joins TRBV7-9 to TRBJ1-2; D unresolved. V was shortened by 1 base and J by 5 bases, with 8 bases between the two germline ends. This CDR3 contains 13 residues. Germline CDR1 is SEHNR and CDR2 is FQNEAQ (reference sequence). The CDR3 loop reads CASSLGSWYGYTF. DNA for the CDR3: TGTGCCAGCAGCTTAGGTAGCTGGTATGGCTACACCTTC.

The chain uses TRBV5-6 and TRBJ1-3, with unresolved D. The CDR3 sequence is 15 residues long. The germline V gene encodes CDR1 SGHDT and CDR2 YYEEEE. V was cut by 0 bases and J by 3 bases, with 10 bases left in between. CDR3 residues: CASSLVGIDGNTIYF. In DNA form, the CDR3 reads TGTGCCAGCAGCTTGGTGGGGATAGATGGAAACACCATATATTTT. Using reference TRBV5-6 and TRBJ1-3 for the parts outside the CDR3, the full variable domain is DAGVTQSPTHLIKTRGQQVTLRCSPKSGHDTVSWYQQALGQGPQFIFQYYEEEERQRGNFPDRFSGHQFPNYSSELNVNALLLGDSALYLCASSLVGIDGNTIYFGEGSWLTVV.

The chain has TRBV6-5 and TRBJ1-2, with a tentative D call TRBD1 (5 bases). Germline V CDR1 and CDR2: MNHEY, SVGAGI. The CDR3 contains 12 residues. The V end lost 7 bases, the J end lost 2 bases, and 8 bases lay between the germline ends. CDR3 DNA: TGTGCCAGCAAAGGGGAGAACTATGGCTACACCTTC. It translates to CASKGENYGYTF.

The rearrangement uses TRBV18 and TRBJ1-1; 7 bases agree with TRBD1. The CDR3 has 15 amino acids. Germline CDR1 KGHSH, CDR2 LQKENI. V lost 6 bases and J lost 1; bases outside the gene matches: 8. This CDR3 is CASSPNEGANTEAFF. In nucleotides, the CDR3 is TGTGCCAGCTCCCCTAACGAGGGGGCGAACACTGAAGCTTTCTTT.

This clone has more than one count but fewer than ten. This sequence joins TRBV6-5 and TRBJ1-4, with D possibly TRBD1 on 6 matching bases. In germline, CDR1 is MNHEY, CDR2 SVGAGI. The CDR3 runs to 15 residues. Trimming took off 6 bases at V and 5 bases at J, with 16 bases between the two ends. CDR3: CASRPYQGINEKLFF. CDR3 nucleotide sequence: TGTGCCAGCAGACCCTACCAGGGGATAAATGAAAAACTGTTTTTT.

Only a few counts were recorded for this clone. The chain is built from TRBV19 and TRBJ1-5; TRBD1 is a possible D gene (5 bases). Per the germline V gene, CDR1 is LNHDA and CDR2 is SQIVND (reference sequence). Trimming took off 5 bases at V and 7 bases at J, with 9 bases between the two ends. The CDR3 has 12 amino acids. The CDR3 spells CASSQGYQPQHF. CDR3 in DNA: TGTGCCAGTAGTCAGGGATACCAGCCCCAGCATTTT. Supplemented by reference TRBV19 and TRBJ1-5, the full variable domain reads DGGITQSPKYLFRKEGQNVTLSCEQNLNHDAMYWYRQDPGQGLRLIYYSQIVNDFQKGDIAEGYSVSREKKESFPLTVTSAQKNPTAFYLCASSQGYQPQHFGDGTRLSIL.

This clone was recorded at least ten times. This chain links TRBV28 with TRBJ2-5; 7 nucleotides match TRBD1. Per the germline V gene, CDR1 is MDHEN and CDR2 is SYDVKM. The CDR3 sequence is 14 residues long. The J segment lost 5 bases and the V segment lost 6 bases, leaving 9 bases of the junction unmatched. The CDR3 sequence is CASRTTGVWETQYF. The CDR3 bases are TGTGCCAGCAGGACCACAGGGGTGTGGGAGACCCAGTACTTC. The whole variable domain, filled in from reference TRBV28 and TRBJ2-5, reads DVKVTQSSRYLVKRTGEKVFLECVQDMDHENMFWYRQDPGLGLRLIYFSYDVKMKEKGDIPEGYSVSREKKERFSLILESASTNQTSMYLCASRTTGVWETQYFGPGTRLLVL.